The clone carrying this T cell receptor (beta chain) was observed a handful of times. The target antigen is unknown. This sample is part of a study of cytomegalovirus exposure and HLA in healthy donors. CDR3 size: 13 residues. V was pared by 5 bases and J by 0 bases, with 7 bases between. The germline CDR1 and CDR2 sequences are LNHDA and SQIVND (reference sequence). Primers included in the PCR were 60 Vbeta and 13 Jbeta primers. The protocol was immunoSEQ multiplex PCR, while the TCRdb copy is restricted to in-frame clones and leaves out a portion. The sample has 100,000 to 130,000 clones, 70% to 80% seen once. Study-wide results and caveats: A later analysis, which compared TCR beta chains of equal frequency, found the HLA-associated ones more clonally expanded. Later on, a genetic analysis was performed. It linked a missense variant in DCLRE1C with V- and J-gene trimming of TCR beta.

The V call is TRBV19, the J call TRBJ1-1; D perhaps matches TRBD1 (5 bases). Sequenced: PBMCs. The TCR comes from a young man in good health and CMV-seronegative. The CDR3 coding sequence is TGTGCCAGTAGTCAACAGGTGAACACTGAAGCTTTCTTT. Encoded protein: CASSQQVNTEAFF.